The present T cell receptor (beta chain) was sequenced within a study of shared clonotypes between healthy human individuals. About the research overall: The study used three CD4 naive, three CD4 memory, two CD8 naive and one CD8 memory plate per donor.

The study's findings and limits: Researchers sampled blood only, noting tissue repertoires likely differ. Non-shared clonotypes showed lower generation probabilities than clonotypes common to all four donors.

The CDR3 length is 13 residues. CDR1 is MNHEY, CDR2 SMNVEV, per germline (reference sequence). The ends were cut back, 3 bases at V and 2 bases at J, with 7 bases in the middle. Replicate PCRs for sorted subsets used around 190 ng DNA; this equaled tens of thousands of T cell genomes. Generated by immunoSEQ multiplex PCR, the TCRdb table keeps only in-frame clones and is missing some. This sample has under 850,000 clones; approximately 72% occur once, and the top ten carry under 2%. In its sample, this clone was seen a few times. Its antigen is unknown. This sample includes further DNA sequences coding for the same CDR3.

J is TRBJ2-5 and V is TRBV27, with D tentatively TRBD1 (5 bases). Sequences were obtained from memory CD4+ T cells sorted from blood. Sample subset: CD45RA-negative fraction. This receptor was obtained from a woman aged 25 to 39 in good health. CDR3 in DNA: TGTGCCAGCAGTTTTCAGGGTCAAGAGACCCAGTACTTC. Its protein is CASSFQGQETQYF.